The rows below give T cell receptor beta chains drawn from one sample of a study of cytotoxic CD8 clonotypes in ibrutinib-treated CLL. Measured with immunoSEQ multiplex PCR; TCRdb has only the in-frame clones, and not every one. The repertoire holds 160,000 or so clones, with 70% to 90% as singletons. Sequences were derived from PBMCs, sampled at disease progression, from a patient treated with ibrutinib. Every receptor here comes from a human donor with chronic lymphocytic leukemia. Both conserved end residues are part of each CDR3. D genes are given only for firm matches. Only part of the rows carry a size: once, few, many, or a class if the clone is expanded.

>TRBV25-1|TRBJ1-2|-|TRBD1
TGTGCCAGCAGTGGTACCCGGTGGACAGGGGGAGGCTACACCTTC
CASSGTRWTGGGYTF
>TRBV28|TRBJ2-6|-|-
TGTGCCAGCAGTTCTAGACCGAGCTCTGGGGCCAACGTCCTGACTTTC
CASSSRPSSGANVLTF
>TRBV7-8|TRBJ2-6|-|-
TGTGCCAGCAGCACCAGTTGGGGGTCTGGGGCCAACGTCCTGACTTTC
CASSTSWGSGANVLTF
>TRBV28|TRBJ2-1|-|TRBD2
TGTGCCAGCAGTCTATATAGCGGGAGCCATTTCTGGCAGTTCTTC
CASSLYSGSHFWQFF
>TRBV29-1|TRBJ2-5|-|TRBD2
TGCAGCGTAGATAAACTAGCGGAAGCAGGGGAGACCCAGTACTTC
CSVDKLAEAGETQYF
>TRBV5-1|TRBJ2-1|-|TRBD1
TGCGCCAGCAGCTTACAGGGGAATGAGCAGTTCTTC
CASSLQGNEQFF
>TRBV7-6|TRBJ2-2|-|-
TGTGCCAGCACCATCCGAGGGGGGGGCGCGAACACCGGGGAGCTGTTTTTT
CASTIRGGGANTGELFF
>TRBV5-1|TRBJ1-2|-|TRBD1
TGCGCCAGCAGCTTTTCGGGACAGGGAACGTCGGATGGCTACACCTTC
CASSFSGQGTSDGYTF
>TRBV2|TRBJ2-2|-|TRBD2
TGTGCCGGCGGACTAGCGGGAGAGGCCGGGGAGCTGTTTTTT
CAGGLAGEAGELFF
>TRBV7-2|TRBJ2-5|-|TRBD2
TGTGCCAGCAGCTTGGCTTTTCTAGCGGGAGTAGAGACCCAGTACTTC
CASSLAFLAGVETQYF
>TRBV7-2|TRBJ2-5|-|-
TGTGCCAGCAGCTTAGTCTCAGGTGTAAGAGAGACCCAGTACTTC
CASSLVSGVRETQYF
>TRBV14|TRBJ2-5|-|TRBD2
TGTGCCAGCAGCCAAGAAATCGGCCTAGCGGGAGTCAAGACCCAGTACTTC
CASSQEIGLAGVKTQYF
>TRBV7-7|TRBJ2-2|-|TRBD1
TGTGCTAGCAGCTCAAAGGACAGGGACACCGGGGAGCTGTTTTTT
CASSSKDRDTGELFF
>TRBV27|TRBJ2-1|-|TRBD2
TGTGCCAGCAGTCTATCTAGCGGATCCTACAATGAGCAGTTCTTC
CASSLSSGSYNEQFF
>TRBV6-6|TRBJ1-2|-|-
TGTGCCAGCATGTCGGGGCAGGGGACCTATGGCTACACCTTC
CASMSGQGTYGYTF
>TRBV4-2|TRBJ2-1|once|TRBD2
TGTGCCAGCAGCCAAGGGACCGGGACTAGCGGGATCAATGAGCAGTTCTTC
CASSQGTGTSGINEQFF
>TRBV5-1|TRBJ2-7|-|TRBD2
TGCGCCAGCAGCTTGTTGATTTCTAGCGGGAGTTACGAGCAGTACTTC
CASSLLISSGSYEQYF
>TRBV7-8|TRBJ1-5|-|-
TGTGCCAGCAGCCAACAAAGCTCGGGACTCAATCAGCCCCAGCATTTT
CASSQQSSGLNQPQHF
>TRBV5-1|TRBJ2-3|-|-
TGCGCCAGCAGCTTGGACCCTAACACAGATACGCAGTATTTT
CASSLDPNTDTQYF
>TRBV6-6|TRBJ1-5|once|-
TGTGCCAGCAGTCCCAAACAACATCAGCCCCAGCATTTT
CASSPKQHQPQHF
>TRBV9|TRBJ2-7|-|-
TGTGCCAGCAGCGTAGGATTGGGGTTCTCCTACGAGCAGTACTTC
CASSVGLGFSYEQYF
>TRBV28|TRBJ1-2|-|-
TGTGCCAGCAGTTTATTATGGGGGGCGTTCGATGGCTACACCTTC
CASSLLWGAFDGYTF
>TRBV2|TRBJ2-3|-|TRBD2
TGTGCCAGCAGTGTTGGGACTAGCGGGAGGGGCACAGATACGCAGTATTTT
CASSVGTSGRGTDTQYF
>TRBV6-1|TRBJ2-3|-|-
TGTGCCAGCAGGGCAGTCACAGATACGCAGTATTTT
CASRAVTDTQYF
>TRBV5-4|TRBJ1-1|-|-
TGTGCCAGCAGCTTGGGAGACACTGAAGCTTTCTTT
CASSLGDTEAFF
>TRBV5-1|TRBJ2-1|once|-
TGCGCCAGCAGCTGGCAGGGGGGCCAGGTTGGGAATGAGCAGTTCTTC
CASSWQGGQVGNEQFF
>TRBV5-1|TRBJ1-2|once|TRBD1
TGCGCCAGCAGCTTTGAGGGGGCCGAGGGGGGCTACACCTTC
CASSFEGAEGGYTF
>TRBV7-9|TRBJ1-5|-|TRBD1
TGTGCCAGCAGCTTATTGGACAGGGATAGCAATCAGCCCCAGCATTTT
CASSLLDRDSNQPQHF
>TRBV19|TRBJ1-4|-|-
TGTGCCAGTAGTATTAGCGGTGACTTCCTGGGAGAAAAACTGTTTTTT
CASSISGDFLGEKLFF
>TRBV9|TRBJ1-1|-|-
TGTGCCAGCAGCGTAGATCCCCGGGACACTGAAGCTTTCTTT
CASSVDPRDTEAFF
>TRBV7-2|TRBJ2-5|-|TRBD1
TGTGCCAGCAGCTTCGACAGGGCCAAAGAGACCCAGTACTTC
CASSFDRAKETQYF
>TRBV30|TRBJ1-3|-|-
TGTGCCTGGAGTGTAGGGCGGAGCGGAAACACCATATATTTT
CAWSVGRSGNTIYF
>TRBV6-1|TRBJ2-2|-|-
TGTGCCAGCAGGACCAACCACAGGGCCGGGGAGCTGTTTTTT
CASRTNHRAGELFF
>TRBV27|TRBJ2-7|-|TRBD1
TGTGCCAGCAGTCGGACCGGGACAGGGACCTACGAGCAGTACTTC
CASSRTGTGTYEQYF
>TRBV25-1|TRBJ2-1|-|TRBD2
TGTGCCAGCAGTGAATTTTTTGGGGGGGAAAAATACAATGAGCAGTTCTTC
CASSEFFGGEKYNEQFF
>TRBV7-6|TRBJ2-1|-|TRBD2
TGTGCCAGCAGCTTAGTAGGGCGGGAGTGGTACAATGAGCAGTTCTTC
CASSLVGREWYNEQFF
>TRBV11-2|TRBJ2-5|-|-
TGTGCCAGCAGCGCAAACCAAGAGACCCAGTACTTC
CASSANQETQYF
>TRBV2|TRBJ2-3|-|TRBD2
TGTGCCAGCAGTGCCGAGGGAACTAGCGTAATAGAAGGCGATACGCAGTATTTT
CASSAEGTSVIEGDTQYF
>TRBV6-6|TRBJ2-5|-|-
TGTGCCAGCAGTGCGGGGACAGAGATACAAGAGACCCAGTACTTC
CASSAGTEIQETQYF